This T cell receptor beta chain appears in the sequencing data of a study of cytomegalovirus exposure and HLA in healthy donors. About the research overall: The platform used for the roughly 110 validation repertoires matched that of the approximately 710 first-cohort repertoires, a later analysis reported. The study's findings and limits: The authors confirmed in vitro that a few CMV-associated chains were specific for CMV antigens. The study labeled approximately 150 TCR beta chains cytomegalovirus-associated.

This clone has more than one count but fewer than ten. The antigen remains undetermined. The donors were part of the validation cohort of fewer than 150 subjects. That cohort was separate from the first cohort, which comprised 500 to 850 subjects. The table came from immunoSEQ multiplex PCR; TCRdb's copy has only in-frame clones and leaves some out. The sample includes about 98,000 clones, about 95% of them seen just once. Germline V gene lookup returns CDR1 MNHEY and CDR2 SVGAGI. CDR3 length: 14 amino acids. J gave up 5 bases and V 7 bases, and 10 bases lay outside the gene matches. Input material: PBMCs. The chain employs TRBV6-5 and TRBJ2-7, with 8 positions matching TRBD2. This clonotype was sampled from a woman younger than 30 in good health and CMV-seronegative. CDR3 region: CASTNGGALDEQYF. Here the CDR3 DNA reads TGTGCCAGCACCAACGGGGGGGCGCTGGACGAGCAGTACTTC.